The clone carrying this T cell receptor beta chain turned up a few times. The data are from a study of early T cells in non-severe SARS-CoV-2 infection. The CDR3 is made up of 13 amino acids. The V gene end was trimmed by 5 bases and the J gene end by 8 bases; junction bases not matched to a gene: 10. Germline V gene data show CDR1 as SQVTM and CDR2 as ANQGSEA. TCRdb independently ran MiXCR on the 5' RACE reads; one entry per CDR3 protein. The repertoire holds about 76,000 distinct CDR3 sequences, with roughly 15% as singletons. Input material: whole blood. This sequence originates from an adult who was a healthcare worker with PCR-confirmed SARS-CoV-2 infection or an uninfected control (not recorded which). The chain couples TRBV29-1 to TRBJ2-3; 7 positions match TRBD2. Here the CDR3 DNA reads TGCAGCGTTCCGGGACTACCTCCAGCTACGCAGTATTTT. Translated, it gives CSVPGLPPATQYF.